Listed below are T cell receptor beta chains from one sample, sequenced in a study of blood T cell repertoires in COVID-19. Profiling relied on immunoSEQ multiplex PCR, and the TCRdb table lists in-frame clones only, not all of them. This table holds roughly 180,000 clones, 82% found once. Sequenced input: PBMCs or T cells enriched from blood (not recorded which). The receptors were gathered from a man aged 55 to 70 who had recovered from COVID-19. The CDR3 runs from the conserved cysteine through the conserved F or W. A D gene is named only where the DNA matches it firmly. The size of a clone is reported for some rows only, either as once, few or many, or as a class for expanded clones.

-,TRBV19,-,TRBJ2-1,TGTGCCAGTAGTGTGAGCCGGGACTGGGCTTACAATGAGCAGTTCTTC,CASSVSRDWAYNEQFF
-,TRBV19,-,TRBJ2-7,TGTGCCAGTAGTACGGGACAAACGGTAGAGCAGTACTTC,CASSTGQTVEQYF
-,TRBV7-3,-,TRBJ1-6,TGTGCCAGCAGCTTAGGGGGGAGACTAAATTCACCCCTCCACTTT,CASSLGGRLNSPLHF
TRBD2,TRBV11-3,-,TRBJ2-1,TGTGCCAGCAGCTCCCTGACTAGCGGGCCAGACAATGAGCAGTTCTTC,CASSSLTSGPDNEQFF
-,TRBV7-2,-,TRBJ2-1,TGTGCCAGCAGCCAGAATAGCGGAACCTACAATGAGCAGTTCTTC,CASSQNSGTYNEQFF
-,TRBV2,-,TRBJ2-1,TGTGCCAGCAGTGCCGGGGTAAATGAGCAGTTCTTC,CASSAGVNEQFF
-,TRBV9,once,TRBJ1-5,TGTGCCAGCAGCGGGGGCAACAATCAGCCCCAGCATTTT,CASSGGNNQPQHF
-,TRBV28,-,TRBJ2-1,TGTGCCAGCAGTTTAGGGAGACGCTACAATGAGCAGTTCTTC,CASSLGRRYNEQFF
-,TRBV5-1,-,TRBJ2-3,TGCGCCAGCAGCTTGGCCAAGGACTTCACAGATACGCAGTATTTT,CASSLAKDFTDTQYF
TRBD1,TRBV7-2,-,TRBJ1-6,TGTGCCAGCAGCTCCGGACAGGGGGCCAATTCACCCCTCCACTTT,CASSSGQGANSPLHF
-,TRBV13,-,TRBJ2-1,TGTGCCAGCAGCCTGGACTTACACAATGAGCAGTTCTTC,CASSLDLHNEQFF
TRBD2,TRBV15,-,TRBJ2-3,TGTGCCACTACCCGGACTAGCGGGAGGACAGATACGCAGTATTTT,CATTRTSGRTDTQYF
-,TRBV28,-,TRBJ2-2,TGTGCCAGCAGTTTATATGCGACCCGAGGCGGGGAGCTGTTTTTT,CASSLYATRGGELFF
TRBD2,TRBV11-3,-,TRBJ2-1,TGTGCCAGCAGCTTAGGGCTAGCGGGAGGGCGTAACAATGAGCAGTTCTTC,CASSLGLAGGRNNEQFF
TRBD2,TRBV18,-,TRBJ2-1,TGTGCCAGCTCACCTGGCGGGGGGGCCTCGAGTGAGCAGTTCTTC,CASSPGGGASSEQFF